This record looks at one T cell receptor beta chain sequence and its context. This record comes from a study of blood T cells in healthy people across ages. PCR was performed a second time for roughly 7 to 11 cycles using a sample-barcoded 5' primer and a J-beta primer mix. TCRdb passed the 5' RACE reads through MiXCR, listing each CDR3 protein once. The table has about 670,000 distinct CDR3 sequences, over 40% seen once; the top ten hold approximately 13%. The germline CDR1 and CDR2 sequences are LGHNA and YSLEER. The CDR3 is made up of 12 amino acids. Sequenced material: blood. The V call is TRBV4-3, the J call TRBJ2-7, with no clear D. The J call may be faulty, since TRBJ2-5 better matches the DNA end. This TCR came from a woman older than 75 in good health. The CDR3 reads CASSQDYGTQYF. DNA for the CDR3: TGCGCCAGCAGCCAAGATTACGGGACCCAGTACTTC.